The 5 T cell receptor beta chains listed next were all sequenced from one sample in a study of response to subunit inactivated influenza vaccine. TCRdb reprocessed the RT-PCR reads with MiXCR, giving one entry per CDR3 protein. Here the sample spans hundreds of thousands of distinct CDR3 sequences, about 8% being singletons. The source material was PBMCs from blood, sampled roughly 24 months after vaccination. Source of these receptors: a man aged 50 to 69 who received an inactivated influenza vaccine.

Many counts were recorded for this clonotype. The gene calls are TRBV5-4 and TRBJ2-5; 8 bases match TRBD2. Trimming took 6 bases from V and 4 from J; bases not matched to a gene: 11. The CDR3 length is 15 residues. CDR1 and CDR2 from the germline V gene are SGHNT and YYREEE (reference sequence). The CDR3 loop reads CASTQREGRGETQYF. Written as DNA, the CDR3 is TGTGCCAGCACCCAACGGGAGGGCCGAGGAGAGACCCAGTACTTC.

The sample holds many counts of this clonotype. V is TRBV20-1 and J is TRBJ2-3; 10 nucleotides agree with TRBD2. Germline trimming cut 5 bases from V and 0 bases from J; bases unmatched to any gene: 8. CDR3 length: 16 residues. CDR1 is DFQATT and CDR2 is SNEGSKA in the germline V gene (reference sequence). CDR3 nucleotides: TGCAGTGCTTTTAGCGGGAGGAGCACTAGCACAGATACGCAGTATTTT. Translated, it gives CSAFSGRSTSTDTQYF.

This clonotype has a count of ten or more. This sequence joins TRBV4-3 and TRBJ2-7, with D perhaps given as TRBD1 or TRBD2 (6 bases each). The length of the CDR3 is 15 residues. Trimming shortened V by 0 bases and J by 3 bases, and 12 bases separated the two germline ends. Germline values: CDR1 LGHNA, CDR2 YSLEER. CDR3 residues: CASSQEGGLYYEQYF. Written as DNA, the CDR3 is TGCGCCAGCAGCCAAGAGGGGGGCCTTTACTACGAGCAGTACTTC.

The table lists this clonotype with a few counts. The chain recombines TRBV6-2 or TRBV6-3 with TRBJ2-3; D remains ambiguous. Germline V gene sequence: CDR1 MNHEY, CDR2 SVGEGT. The length of the CDR3 is 18 residues. Trimming cost V 2 bases and J 2 bases, with 20 bases left between them. The CDR3 reads CASSYESRRPVFTDTQYF. The DNA of the CDR3 is TGTGCCAGCAGTTACGAGTCAAGAAGACCAGTCTTCACAGATACGCAGTATTTT.

This chain uses TRBV15 with TRBJ1-5, with D unresolved. V gave up 6 bases and J gave up 1 base, with 7 bases separating them. The CDR3 totals 13 residues. Germline V CDR1 and CDR2: LNHNV, YYDKDF (reference sequence). The CDR3 nucleotides are TGTGCCACCAGAAGGATCAGCAATCAGCCCCAGCATTTT. Encoded protein: CATRRISNQPQHF.